This entry is about one T cell receptor (beta chain). These data are taken from a study of blood T cell dynamics during melanoma immunotherapy. This sample's time point: pre-treatment baseline. Sampling occurred pretreatment (T0) and at week 3 (W3), after cycle one of checkpoint blockade. Germline V CDR1 and CDR2: MNHNY, SVGAGI (reference sequence). CDR3 length: 11 amino acids. The table came from immunoSEQ multiplex PCR; TCRdb's copy has only in-frame clones and leaves some out. The top ten hold roughly 4.8% of the sample, which has nearly 25,000 clones, 87% seen once. The source is a human donor with melanoma. The V and J genes are TRBV6-6 and TRBJ2-5; D is ambiguous. TRBJ2-7 explains the end of the DNA better; the J call may be wrong. The starting material was blood, obtained from a patient treated with checkpoint blockade. DNA for the CDR3: TGTGCCAGCAGCGGGTCCTACGAGCAGTACTTC. Translating it yields CASSGSYEQYF.